A selection of T cell receptor beta chains follows, all from one sample in a study of early T cells in non-severe SARS-CoV-2 infection. Each CDR3 protein gets one entry after TCRdb re-called the 5' RACE reads with MiXCR. The sample records tens of thousands of distinct CDR3 sequences, about 5% being singletons. The specimen sequenced was whole blood. The source is an adult who was a healthcare worker with PCR-confirmed SARS-CoV-2 infection or an uninfected control (not recorded which). Each CDR3 is given with its conserved first and last residue. Clone size is not always given. Where it is, it says once, few, many or a class for expanded clones.

CDR3 protein: CSARDQGPDTQYF
clone size: many
V gene: TRBV20-1
J gene: TRBJ2-3

CDR3 protein: CASKVRGGDTQYF
clone size: many
V gene: TRBV19
J gene: TRBJ2-3

CDR3 protein: CASSIGLNRFTDTQYF
clone size: NA
V gene: TRBV19
J gene: TRBJ2-3

CDR3 protein: CASSLTSGGGIQYF
clone size: many
V gene: TRBV12-3/TRBV12-4
J gene: TRBJ2-4

CDR3 protein: CASSQGGVGHEQYF
clone size: medium-sized
V gene: TRBV4-2
J gene: TRBJ2-7

CDR3 protein: CAWTHGNYGYTF
clone size: many
V gene: TRBV30
J gene: TRBJ1-2

CDR3 protein: CSVTGLHHGYTF
clone size: many
V gene: TRBV29-1
J gene: TRBJ1-2

CDR3 protein: CASRGFYEQYF
clone size: many
V gene: TRBV6-2/TRBV6-3
J gene: TRBJ2-7

CDR3 protein: CSATQRDPFTDTQYF
clone size: NA
V gene: TRBV20-1
J gene: TRBJ2-3

CDR3 protein: CASSLRGGARTDTQYF
clone size: many
V gene: TRBV5-5
J gene: TRBJ2-3